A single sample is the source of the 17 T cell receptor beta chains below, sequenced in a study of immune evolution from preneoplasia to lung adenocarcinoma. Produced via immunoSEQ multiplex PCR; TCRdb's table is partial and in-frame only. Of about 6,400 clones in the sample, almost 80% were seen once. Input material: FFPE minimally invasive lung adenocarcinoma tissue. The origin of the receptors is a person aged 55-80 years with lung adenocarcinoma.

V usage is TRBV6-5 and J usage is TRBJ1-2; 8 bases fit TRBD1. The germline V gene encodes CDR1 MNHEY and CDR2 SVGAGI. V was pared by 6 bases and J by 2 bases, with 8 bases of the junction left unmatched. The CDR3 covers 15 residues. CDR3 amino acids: CASRETTGENYGYTF. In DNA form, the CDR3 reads TGTGCCAGCAGGGAGACGACAGGGGAAAACTATGGCTACACCTTC.

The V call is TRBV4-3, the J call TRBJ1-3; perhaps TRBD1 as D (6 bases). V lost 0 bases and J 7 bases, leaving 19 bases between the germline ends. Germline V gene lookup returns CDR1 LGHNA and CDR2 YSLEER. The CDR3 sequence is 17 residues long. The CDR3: CASSQESSGDMGNTIYF. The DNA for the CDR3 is TGCGCCAGCAGCCAAGAATCTTCCGGGGACATGGGTAACACCATATATTTT.

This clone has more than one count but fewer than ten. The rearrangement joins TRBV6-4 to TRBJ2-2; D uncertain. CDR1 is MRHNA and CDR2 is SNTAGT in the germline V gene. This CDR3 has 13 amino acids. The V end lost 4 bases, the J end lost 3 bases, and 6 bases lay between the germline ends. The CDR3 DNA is TGTGCCAGCAGTGTTCAGGACACCGGGGAGCTGTTTTTT. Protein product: CASSVQDTGELFF.

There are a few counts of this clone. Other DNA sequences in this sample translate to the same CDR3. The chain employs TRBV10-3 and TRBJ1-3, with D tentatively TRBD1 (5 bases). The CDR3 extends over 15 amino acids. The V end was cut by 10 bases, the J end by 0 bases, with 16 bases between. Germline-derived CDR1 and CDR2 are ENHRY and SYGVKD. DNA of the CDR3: TGTGCCAGCGAAAGGGAGGACAACTCTGGAAACACCATATATTTT. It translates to CASEREDNSGNTIYF.

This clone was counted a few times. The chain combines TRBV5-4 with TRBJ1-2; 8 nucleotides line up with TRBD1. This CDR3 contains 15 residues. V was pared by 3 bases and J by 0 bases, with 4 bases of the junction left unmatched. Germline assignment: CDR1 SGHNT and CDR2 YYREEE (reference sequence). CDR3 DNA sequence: TGTGCCAGCAGCTCCAGGGGGCCAGCTAACTATGGCTACACCTTC. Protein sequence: CASSSRGPANYGYTF.

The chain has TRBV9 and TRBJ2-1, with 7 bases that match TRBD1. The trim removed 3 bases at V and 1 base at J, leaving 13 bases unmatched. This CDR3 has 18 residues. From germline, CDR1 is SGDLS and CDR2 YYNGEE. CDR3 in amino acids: CASSAGDRAPGSYNEQFF. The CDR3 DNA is TGTGCCAGCAGCGCAGGCGACAGGGCCCCGGGGTCCTACAATGAGCAGTTCTTC. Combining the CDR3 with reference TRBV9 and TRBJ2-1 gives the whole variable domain DSGVTQTPKHLITATGQRVTLRCSPRSGDLSVYWYQQSLDQGLQFLIQYYNGEERAKGNILERFSAQQFPDLHSELNLSSLELGDSALYFCASSAGDRAPGSYNEQFFGPGTRLTVL.

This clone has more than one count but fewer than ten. For the CDR3, the DNA is TGCGCCAGCAGCTACCGGGACAGGGGATCGAACACTGAAGCTTTCTTT. Its protein product is CASSYRDRGSNTEAFF. The V gene is TRBV5-1, the J gene TRBJ1-1, with 10 positions matching TRBD1. This CDR3 is built from 16 residues. The germline V gene encodes CDR1 SGHRS and CDR2 YFSETQ. Losses at the gene ends were 3 bases for V and 1 base for J; bases not matched to a gene: 6. Drawing the rest from reference TRBV5-1 and TRBJ1-1, the complete variable domain is KAGVTQTPRYLIKTRGQQVTLSCSPISGHRSVSWYQQTPGQGLQFLFEYFSETQRNKGNFPGRFSGRQFSNSRSEMNVSTLELGDSALYLCASSYRDRGSNTEAFFGQGTRLTVV.

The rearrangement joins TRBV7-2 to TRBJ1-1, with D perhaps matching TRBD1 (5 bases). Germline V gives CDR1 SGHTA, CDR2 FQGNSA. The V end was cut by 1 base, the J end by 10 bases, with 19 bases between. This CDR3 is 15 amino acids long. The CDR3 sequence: CASSLGRTDLRGAFF. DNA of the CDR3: TGTGCCAGCAGCTTAGGACGGACGGACCTAAGGGGAGCTTTCTTT.

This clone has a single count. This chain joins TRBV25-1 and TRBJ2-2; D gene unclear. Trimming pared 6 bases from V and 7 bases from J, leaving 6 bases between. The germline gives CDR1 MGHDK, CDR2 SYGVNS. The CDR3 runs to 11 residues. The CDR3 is CASRVGGELFF. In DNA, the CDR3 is TGTGCCAGCAGGGTCGGCGGGGAGCTGTTTTTT. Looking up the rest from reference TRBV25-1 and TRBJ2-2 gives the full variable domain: EADIYQTPRYLVIGTGKKITLECSQTMGHDKMYWYQQDPGMELHLIHYSYGVNSTEKGDLSSESTVSRIRTEHFPLTLESARPSHTSQYLCASRVGGELFFGEGSRLTVL.

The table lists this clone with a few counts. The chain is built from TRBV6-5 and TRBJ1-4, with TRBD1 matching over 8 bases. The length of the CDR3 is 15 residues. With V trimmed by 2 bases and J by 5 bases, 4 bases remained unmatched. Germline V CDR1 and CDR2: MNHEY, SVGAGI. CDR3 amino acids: CASSYTTGDNEKLFF. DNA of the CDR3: TGTGCCAGCAGTTACACGACAGGGGACAATGAAAAACTGTTTTTT.

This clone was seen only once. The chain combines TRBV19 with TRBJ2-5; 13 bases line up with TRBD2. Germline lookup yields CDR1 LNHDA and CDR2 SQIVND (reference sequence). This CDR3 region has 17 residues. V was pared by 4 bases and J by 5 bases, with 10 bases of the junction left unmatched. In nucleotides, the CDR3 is TGTGCCAGTAGTACGGGACTAGCGGGACCCGAACGGGAGACCCAGTACTTC. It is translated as CASSTGLAGPERETQYF.

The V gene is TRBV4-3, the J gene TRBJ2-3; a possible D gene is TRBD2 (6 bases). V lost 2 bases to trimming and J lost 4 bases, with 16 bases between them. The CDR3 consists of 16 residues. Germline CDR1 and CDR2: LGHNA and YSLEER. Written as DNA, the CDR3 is TGCGCCAGCAGCCAATATCTGGCGGGGAATTCAGATACGCAGTATTTT. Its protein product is CASSQYLAGNSDTQYF.

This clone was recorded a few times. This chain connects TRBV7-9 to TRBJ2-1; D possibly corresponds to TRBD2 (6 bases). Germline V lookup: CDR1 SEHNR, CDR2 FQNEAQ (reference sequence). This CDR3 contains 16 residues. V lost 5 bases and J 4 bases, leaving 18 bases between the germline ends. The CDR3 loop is CASSPKERVTYNEQFF. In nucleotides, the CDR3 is TGTGCCAGCAGCCCCAAAGAGCGGGTGACGTACAATGAGCAGTTCTTC.

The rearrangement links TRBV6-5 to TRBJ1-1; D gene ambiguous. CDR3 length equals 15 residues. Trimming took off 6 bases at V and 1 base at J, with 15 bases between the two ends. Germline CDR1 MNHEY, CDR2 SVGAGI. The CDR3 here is CASSPVGDGNTEAFF. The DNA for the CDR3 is TGTGCCAGCAGCCCCGTCGGGGATGGGAACACTGAAGCTTTCTTT.

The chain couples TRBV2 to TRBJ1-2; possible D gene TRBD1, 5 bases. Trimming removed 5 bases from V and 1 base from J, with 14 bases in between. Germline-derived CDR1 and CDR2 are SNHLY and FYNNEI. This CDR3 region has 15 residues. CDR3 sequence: CASSPGGRVNYGYTF. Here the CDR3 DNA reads TGTGCCAGCAGTCCCGGGGGGAGGGTTAACTATGGCTACACCTTC.

The CDR3 sequence: CASSPPGRDSEEAFF. CDR3 coding DNA: TGTGCCAGCTCACCGCCCGGACGGGACAGCGAGGAAGCTTTCTTT. The V call is TRBV18, the J call TRBJ1-1, with 7 positions matching TRBD1. There are 15 residues in the CDR3. The V and J ends lost 3 bases and 8 bases, in that order; junction bases with no gene match: 12. Germline V gene sequence: CDR1 KGHSH, CDR2 LQKENI.

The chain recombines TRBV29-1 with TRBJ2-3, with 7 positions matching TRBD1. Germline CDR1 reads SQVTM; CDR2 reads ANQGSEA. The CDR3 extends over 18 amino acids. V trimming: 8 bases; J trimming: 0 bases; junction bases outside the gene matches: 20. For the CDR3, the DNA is TGCAGCACGGACCGGGACAGATTCTCCCCGGGTAGCACAGATACGCAGTATTTT. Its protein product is CSTDRDRFSPGSTDTQYF.